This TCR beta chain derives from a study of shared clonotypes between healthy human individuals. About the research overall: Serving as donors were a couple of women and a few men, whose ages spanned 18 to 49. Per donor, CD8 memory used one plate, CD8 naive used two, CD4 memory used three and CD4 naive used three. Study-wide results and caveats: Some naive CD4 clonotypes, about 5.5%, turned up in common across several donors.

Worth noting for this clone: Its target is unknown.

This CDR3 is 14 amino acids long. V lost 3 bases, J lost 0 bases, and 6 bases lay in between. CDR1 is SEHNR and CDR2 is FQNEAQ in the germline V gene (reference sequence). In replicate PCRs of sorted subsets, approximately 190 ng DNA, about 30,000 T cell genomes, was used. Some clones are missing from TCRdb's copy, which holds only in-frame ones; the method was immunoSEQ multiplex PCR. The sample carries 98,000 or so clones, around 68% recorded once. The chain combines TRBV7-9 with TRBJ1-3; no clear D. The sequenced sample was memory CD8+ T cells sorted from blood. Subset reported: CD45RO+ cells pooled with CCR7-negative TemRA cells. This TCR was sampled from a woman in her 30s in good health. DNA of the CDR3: TGTGCCAGCAGCTTGAGTGGCTCTGGAAACACCATATATTTT. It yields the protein CASSLSGSGNTIYF.